The rows below give T cell receptor beta chains drawn from one sample of a study of blood T cell repertoires in COVID-19. This table comes from immunoSEQ multiplex PCR, and its TCRdb copy is limited to in-frame clones, with some not included. The sample includes some 100,000 clones, approximately 92% of them seen just once. Source material: peripheral blood. Receptors originate from a woman aged 55-70 years with active COVID-19. Both conserved end residues are part of each CDR3. The D gene is left open where the match is weak. Clone size, where shown, is once, few, many, or a class for clones that have expanded.

d_gene: NA
len: 17
abundance: NA
j_gene: TRBJ2-6
v_gene: TRBV14
CDR3nt: TGTGCCAGCAGCCAAGGGTCGGGAGTGAGAGGGGCCAACGTCCTGACTTTC
CDR3aa: CASSQGSGVRGANVLTF

d_gene: NA
len: 16
abundance: NA
j_gene: TRBJ2-2
v_gene: TRBV15
CDR3nt: TGTGCCACCAGCAGAGGACAGGCAGGTCCAACTGGGGAGCTGTTTTTT
CDR3aa: CATSRGQAGPTGELFF

d_gene: TRBD1
len: 15
abundance: NA
j_gene: TRBJ1-1
v_gene: TRBV7-8
CDR3nt: TGTGCCAGCAGCTTAGGTGCAGGGGGCTTAACTGAAGCTTTCTTT
CDR3aa: CASSLGAGGLTEAFF

d_gene: NA
len: 15
abundance: NA
j_gene: TRBJ1-2
v_gene: TRBV30
CDR3nt: TGTGCCTGGAGTCCCCAGGTTAAAGGGGTATACGGCTACACCTTC
CDR3aa: CAWSPQVKGVYGYTF

d_gene: NA
len: 12
abundance: NA
j_gene: TRBJ2-5
v_gene: TRBV2
CDR3nt: TGTGCCACCCGAGGGTTACAAGAGACCCAGTACTTC
CDR3aa: CATRGLQETQYF

d_gene: TRBD1
len: 15
abundance: NA
j_gene: TRBJ1-6
v_gene: TRBV7-6
CDR3nt: TGTGCCAGCAGCCCCCGGGACAGCCATAATTCACCCCTCCACTTT
CDR3aa: CASSPRDSHNSPLHF

d_gene: NA
len: 14
abundance: NA
j_gene: TRBJ2-3
v_gene: TRBV28
CDR3nt: TGTGCCAGCAGGGATTTCAAAGGGGGAGATACGCAGTATTTT
CDR3aa: CASRDFKGGDTQYF

d_gene: TRBD2
len: 15
abundance: NA
j_gene: TRBJ2-7
v_gene: TRBV3-1/TRBV3-2
CDR3nt: TGTGCCAGCAGCCCAGGACTAGCGGGACCCTACGAGCAGTACTTC
CDR3aa: CASSPGLAGPYEQYF

d_gene: TRBD1
len: 14
abundance: NA
j_gene: TRBJ2-7
v_gene: TRBV25-1
CDR3nt: TGTGCCAGCAGCGTCGGGACAGGGAACAACGAGCAGTACTTC
CDR3aa: CASSVGTGNNEQYF

d_gene: NA
len: 11
abundance: once
j_gene: TRBJ2-1
v_gene: TRBV10-3
CDR3nt: TGTGCCATCAGTGCGAGGCGCGAGCAGTTCTTC
CDR3aa: CAISARREQFF

d_gene: NA
len: 13
abundance: NA
j_gene: TRBJ2-2
v_gene: TRBV6-2/TRBV6-3
CDR3nt: TGTGCCAGCAGCTTACTAGGCACCGGGGAGCTGTTTTTT
CDR3aa: CASSLLGTGELFF

d_gene: TRBD2
len: 16
abundance: NA
j_gene: TRBJ2-3
v_gene: TRBV4-1
CDR3nt: TGCGCCAGCAGCCTAAGAACGGGAGGGAGCACAGATACGCAGTATTTT
CDR3aa: CASSLRTGGSTDTQYF

d_gene: NA
len: 13
abundance: NA
j_gene: TRBJ1-1
v_gene: TRBV6-5
CDR3nt: TGTGCCAGTTCCCCGAACATGAACACTGAAGCTTTCTTT
CDR3aa: CASSPNMNTEAFF

d_gene: TRBD1
len: 16
abundance: NA
j_gene: TRBJ1-4
v_gene: TRBV7-8
CDR3nt: TGTGCCAGCAGCCAACAGGGGGCTGGGACTAATGAAAAACTGTTTTTT
CDR3aa: CASSQQGAGTNEKLFF

d_gene: NA
len: 14
abundance: NA
j_gene: TRBJ2-1
v_gene: TRBV5-8
CDR3nt: TGTGCCAGCACCCAGGGAACGCCCTACAATGAGCAGTTCTTC
CDR3aa: CASTQGTPYNEQFF

d_gene: NA
len: 13
abundance: NA
j_gene: TRBJ2-7
v_gene: TRBV20-1
CDR3nt: TGCAGTGCCAGTCCCGGGACACTTTACGAGCAGTACTTC
CDR3aa: CSASPGTLYEQYF

d_gene: NA
len: 14
abundance: NA
j_gene: TRBJ1-1
v_gene: TRBV6-5
CDR3nt: TGTGCCAGCAGTAAAACCCAGGCGAACAGTGAAGCTTTCTTT
CDR3aa: CASSKTQANSEAFF